This T cell receptor beta chain comes out of a study of blood T cell repertoires in COVID-19. Study information: Italy, Spain and the United States were the sources of the convalescent and acute COVID-19 samples. Sources were T cells, B-cell-depleted T cells, or PBMCs; the material itself was cDNA or gDNA.

The CDR3 is 16 residues long. V was clipped by 7 bases and J by 5 bases, with 24 bases between them. Germline values: CDR1 MNHEY, CDR2 SMNVEV (reference sequence). In the study's own analysis: Estimation of nucleated cell counts was performed using reference gene primer amplification. The assay was immunoSEQ multiplex PCR, and TCRdb's table has in-frame clones only and misses some. V, J and clone size derive from that table, while D and trimming were established from the DNA sequence. Altogether fewer than 90,000 clones are present, over 65% being singletons, with the ten largest covering roughly 53%. This clone was seen a handful of times.

The sample consisted of peripheral blood. This TCR came from a human donor in a cohort sampled during active COVID-19. V is TRBV27 and J is TRBJ2-7; tentative D call: TRBD1 (6 bases). CDR3 in amino acids: CASMKSWFDRLHEQYF. The CDR3 nucleotides are TGTGCCAGCATGAAATCGTGGTTTGACAGGCTCCACGAGCAGTACTTC.